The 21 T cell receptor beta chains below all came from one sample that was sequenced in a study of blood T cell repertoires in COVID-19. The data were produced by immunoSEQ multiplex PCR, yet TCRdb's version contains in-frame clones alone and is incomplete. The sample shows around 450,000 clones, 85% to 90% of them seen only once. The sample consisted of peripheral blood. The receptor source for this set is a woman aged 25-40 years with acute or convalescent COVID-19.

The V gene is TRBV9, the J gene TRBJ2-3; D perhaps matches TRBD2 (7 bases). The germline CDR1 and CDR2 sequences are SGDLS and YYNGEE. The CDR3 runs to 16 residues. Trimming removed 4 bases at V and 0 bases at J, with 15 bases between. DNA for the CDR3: TGTGCCAGCAGCTTCCGGGGGGCGTCTAGCACAGATACGCAGTATTTT. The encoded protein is CASSFRGASSTDTQYF.

Here the CDR3 DNA reads TGTGCCAGCAGCTTGGCCTGGCAGAACACTGAAGCTTTCTTT. Amino acid sequence: CASSLAWQNTEAFF. The V and J genes are TRBV5-6 and TRBJ1-1; D uncertain. Deletions cut 0 bases from V and 1 base from J, with 7 bases between. CDR3 length equals 14 residues. CDR1 is SGHDT and CDR2 is YYEEEE in the germline V gene.

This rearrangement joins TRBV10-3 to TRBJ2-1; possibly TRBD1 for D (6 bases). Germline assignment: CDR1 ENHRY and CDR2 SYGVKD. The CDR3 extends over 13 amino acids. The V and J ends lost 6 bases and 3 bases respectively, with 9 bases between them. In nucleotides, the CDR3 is TGTGCCATCAGCAGGGGTGACTACAATGAGCAGTTCTTC. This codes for CAISRGDYNEQFF.

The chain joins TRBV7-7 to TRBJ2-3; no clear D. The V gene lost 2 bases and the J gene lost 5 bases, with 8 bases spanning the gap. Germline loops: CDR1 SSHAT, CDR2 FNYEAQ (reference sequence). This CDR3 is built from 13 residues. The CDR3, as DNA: TGTGCCAGCAGCTTATTACTCCAAGATACGCAGTATTTT. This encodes CASSLLLQDTQYF. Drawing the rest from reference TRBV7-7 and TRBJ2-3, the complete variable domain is GAGVSQSPRYKVTKRGQDVTLRCDPISSHATLYWYQQALGQGPEFLTYFNYEAQPDKSGLPSDRFSAERPEGSISTLTIQRTEQRDSAMYRCASSLLLQDTQYFGPGTRLTVL.

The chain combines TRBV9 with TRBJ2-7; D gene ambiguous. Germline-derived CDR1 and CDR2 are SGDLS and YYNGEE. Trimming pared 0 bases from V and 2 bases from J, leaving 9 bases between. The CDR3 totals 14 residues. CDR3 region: CASSVGYGAYEQYF. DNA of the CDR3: TGTGCCAGCAGCGTAGGGTATGGAGCCTACGAGCAGTACTTC. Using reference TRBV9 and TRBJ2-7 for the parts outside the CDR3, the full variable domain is DSGVTQTPKHLITATGQRVTLRCSPRSGDLSVYWYQQSLDQGLQFLIQYYNGEERAKGNILERFSAQQFPDLHSELNLSSLELGDSALYFCASSVGYGAYEQYFGPGTRLTVT.

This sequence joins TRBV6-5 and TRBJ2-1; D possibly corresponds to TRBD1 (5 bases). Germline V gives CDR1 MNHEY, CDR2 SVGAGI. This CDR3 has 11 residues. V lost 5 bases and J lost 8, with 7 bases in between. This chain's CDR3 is CASSRGDEQFF. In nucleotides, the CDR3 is TGTGCCAGCAGTAGGGGTGATGAGCAGTTCTTC.

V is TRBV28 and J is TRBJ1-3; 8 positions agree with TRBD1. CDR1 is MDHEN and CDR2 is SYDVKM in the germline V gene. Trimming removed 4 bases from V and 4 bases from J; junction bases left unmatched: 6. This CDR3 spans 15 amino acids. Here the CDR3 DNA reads TGTGCCAGCAGTTCTTCCAGGGGGCAAGGAAACACCATATATTTT. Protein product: CASSSSRGQGNTIYF.

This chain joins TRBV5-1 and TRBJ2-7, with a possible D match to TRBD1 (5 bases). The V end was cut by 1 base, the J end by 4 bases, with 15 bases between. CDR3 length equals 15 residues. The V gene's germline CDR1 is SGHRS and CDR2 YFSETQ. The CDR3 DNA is TGCGCCAGCAGCTTGTTGCCCGGGCAGGGATACGAGCAGTACTTC. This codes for CASSLLPGQGYEQYF.

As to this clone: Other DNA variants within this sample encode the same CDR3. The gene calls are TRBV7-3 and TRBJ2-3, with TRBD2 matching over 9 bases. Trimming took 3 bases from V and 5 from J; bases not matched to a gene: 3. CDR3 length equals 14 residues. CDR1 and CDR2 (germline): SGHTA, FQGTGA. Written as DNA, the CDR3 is TGTGCCAGCAGCTTGCGGGGGGGCCAAGATACGCAGTATTTT. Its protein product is CASSLRGGQDTQYF. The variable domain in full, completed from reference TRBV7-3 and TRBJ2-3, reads GAGVSQTPSNKVTEKGKYVELRCDPISGHTALYWYRQSLGQGPEFLIYFQGTGAADDSGLPNDRFFAVRPEGSVSTLKIQRTERGDSAVYLCASSLRGGQDTQYFGPGTRLTVL.

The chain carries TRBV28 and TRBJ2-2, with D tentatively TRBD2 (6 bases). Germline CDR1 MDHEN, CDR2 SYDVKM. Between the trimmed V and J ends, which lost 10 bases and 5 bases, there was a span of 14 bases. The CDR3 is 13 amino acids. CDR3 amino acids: CATRSGVTGELFF. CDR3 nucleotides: TGTGCCACTCGTAGCGGAGTTACCGGGGAGCTGTTTTTT.

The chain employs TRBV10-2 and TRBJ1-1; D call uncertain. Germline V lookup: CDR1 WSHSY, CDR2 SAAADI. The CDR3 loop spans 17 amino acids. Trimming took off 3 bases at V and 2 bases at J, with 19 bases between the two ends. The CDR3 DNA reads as TGCGCCAGCAGTGATTGGGAGCCTGACTCGACTAACACTGAAGCTTTCTTT. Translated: CASSDWEPDSTNTEAFF.

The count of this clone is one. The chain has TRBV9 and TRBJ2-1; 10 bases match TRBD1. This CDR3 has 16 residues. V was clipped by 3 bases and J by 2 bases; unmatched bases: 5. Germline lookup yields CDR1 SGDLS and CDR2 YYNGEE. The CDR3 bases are TGTGCCAGCAGCGAACGAGGACAGGGGGCCTACAATGAGCAGTTCTTC. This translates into CASSERGQGAYNEQFF.

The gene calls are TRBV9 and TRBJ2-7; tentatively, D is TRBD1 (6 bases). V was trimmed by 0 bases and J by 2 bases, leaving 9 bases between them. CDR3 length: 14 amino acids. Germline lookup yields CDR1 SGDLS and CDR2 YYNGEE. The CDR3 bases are TGTGCCAGCAGCGTAGGGGACATCGCCTACGAGCAGTACTTC. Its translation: CASSVGDIAYEQYF.

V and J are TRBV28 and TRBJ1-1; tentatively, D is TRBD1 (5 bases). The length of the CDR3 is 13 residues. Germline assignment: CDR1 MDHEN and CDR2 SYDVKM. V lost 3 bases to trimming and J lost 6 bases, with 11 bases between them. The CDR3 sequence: CASSFRRGAEAFF. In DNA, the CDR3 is TGTGCCAGCAGTTTTAGGAGGGGTGCTGAAGCTTTCTTT.

The CDR3 sequence is CASSQRGLIYEQYF. The CDR3 nucleotides read TGTGCCAGCAGCCAGCGGGGACTCATCTACGAGCAGTACTTC. The chain recombines TRBV2 with TRBJ2-7; 7 nucleotides align to TRBD2. Unmatched junction bases numbered 8, after V lost 6 bases and J lost 3 bases. Germline CDR1 and CDR2: SNHLY and FYNNEI. The CDR3 contains 14 residues. The complete variable domain, with remaining parts taken from reference TRBV2 and TRBJ2-7, reads EPEVTQTPSHQVTQMGQEVILRCVPISNHLYFYWYRQILGQKVEFLVSFYNNEISEKSEIFDDQFSVERPDGSNFTLKIRSTKLEDSAMYFCASSQRGLIYEQYFGPGTRLTVT.

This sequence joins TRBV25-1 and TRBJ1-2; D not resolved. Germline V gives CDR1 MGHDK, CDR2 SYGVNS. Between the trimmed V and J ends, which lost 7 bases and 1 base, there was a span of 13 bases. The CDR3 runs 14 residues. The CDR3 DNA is TGTGCCAGCAAGTGGGCAGTGAGTAACTATGGCTACACCTTC. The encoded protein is CASKWAVSNYGYTF.

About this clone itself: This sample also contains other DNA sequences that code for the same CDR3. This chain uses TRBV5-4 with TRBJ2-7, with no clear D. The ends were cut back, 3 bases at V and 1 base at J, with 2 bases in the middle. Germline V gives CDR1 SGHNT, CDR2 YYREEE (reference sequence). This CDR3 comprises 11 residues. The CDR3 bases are TGTGCCAGCAGCTCTTCCTACGAGCAGTACTTC. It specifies CASSSSYEQYF.

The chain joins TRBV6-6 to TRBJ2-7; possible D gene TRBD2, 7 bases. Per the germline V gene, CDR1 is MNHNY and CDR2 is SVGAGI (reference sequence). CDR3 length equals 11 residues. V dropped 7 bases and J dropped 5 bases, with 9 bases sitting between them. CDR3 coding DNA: TGTGCCAGCAAAGGGGGGGACGAGCAGTACTTC. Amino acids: CASKGGDEQYF.

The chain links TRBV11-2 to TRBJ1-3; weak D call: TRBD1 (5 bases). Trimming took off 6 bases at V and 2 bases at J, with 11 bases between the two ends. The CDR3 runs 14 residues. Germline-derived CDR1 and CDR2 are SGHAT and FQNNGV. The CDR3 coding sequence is TGTGCCAGCAGGAACCGACAGACTGGAAACACCATATATTTT. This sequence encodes CASRNRQTGNTIYF.

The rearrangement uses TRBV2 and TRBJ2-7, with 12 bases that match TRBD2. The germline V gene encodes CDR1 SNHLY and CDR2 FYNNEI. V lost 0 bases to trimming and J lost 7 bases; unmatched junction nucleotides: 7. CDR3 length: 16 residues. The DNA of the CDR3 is TGTGCCAGCAGTGAAGCTGGGCTAGCGGGGGGGAAAGAGCAGTACTTC. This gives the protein CASSEAGLAGGKEQYF. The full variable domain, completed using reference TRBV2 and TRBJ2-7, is EPEVTQTPSHQVTQMGQEVILRCVPISNHLYFYWYRQILGQKVEFLVSFYNNEISEKSEIFDDQFSVERPDGSNFTLKIRSTKLEDSAMYFCASSEAGLAGGKEQYFGPGTRLTVT.

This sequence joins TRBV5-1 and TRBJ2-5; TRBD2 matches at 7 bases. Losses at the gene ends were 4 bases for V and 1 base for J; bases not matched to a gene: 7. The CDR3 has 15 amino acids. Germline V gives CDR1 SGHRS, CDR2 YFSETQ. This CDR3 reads CASSVGRGVQETQYF. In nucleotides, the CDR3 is TGCGCCAGCAGCGTGGGACGGGGGGTCCAAGAGACCCAGTACTTC. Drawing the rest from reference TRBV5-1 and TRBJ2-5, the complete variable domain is KAGVTQTPRYLIKTRGQQVTLSCSPISGHRSVSWYQQTPGQGLQFLFEYFSETQRNKGNFPGRFSGRQFSNSRSEMNVSTLELGDSALYLCASSVGRGVQETQYFGPGTRLLVL.